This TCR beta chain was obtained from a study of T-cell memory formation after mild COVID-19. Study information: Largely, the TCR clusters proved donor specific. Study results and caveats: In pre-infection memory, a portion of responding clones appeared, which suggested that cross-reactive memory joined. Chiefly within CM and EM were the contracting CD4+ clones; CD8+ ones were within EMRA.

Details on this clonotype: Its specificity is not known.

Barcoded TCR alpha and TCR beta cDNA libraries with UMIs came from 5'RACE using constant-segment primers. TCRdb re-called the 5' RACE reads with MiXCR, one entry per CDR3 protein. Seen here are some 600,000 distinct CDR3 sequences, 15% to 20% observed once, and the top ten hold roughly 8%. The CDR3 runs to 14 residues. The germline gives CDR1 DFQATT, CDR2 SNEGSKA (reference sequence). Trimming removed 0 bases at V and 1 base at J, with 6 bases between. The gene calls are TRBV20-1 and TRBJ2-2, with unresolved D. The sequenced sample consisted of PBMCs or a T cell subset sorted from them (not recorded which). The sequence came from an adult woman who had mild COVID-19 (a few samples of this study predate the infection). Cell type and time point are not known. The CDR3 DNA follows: TGCAGTGCTAGAGATGGCTGGAACACCGGGGAGCTGTTTTTT. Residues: CSARDGWNTGELFF.